This entry lists 24 T cell receptor beta chains sequenced from one sample in a study of blood T cell repertoires in COVID-19. Method: immunoSEQ multiplex PCR; TCRdb's copy keeps in-frame clones and lacks some. The sample lists about 130,000 clones, more than 80% seen once, with around 4.7% in the top ten. Sequenced input: peripheral blood. The origin of the receptors is a human donor in a cohort sampled during active COVID-19.

The gene calls are TRBV5-4 and TRBJ1-4, with 9 bases that match TRBD1. Trimming took 4 bases from V and 7 from J; bases not matched to a gene: 5. This CDR3 has 14 amino acids. Germline V lookup: CDR1 SGHNT, CDR2 YYREEE (reference sequence). The CDR3 region is CASSGGQGREKLFF. The CDR3 region has the DNA TGTGCCAGCAGCGGGGGACAGGGACGTGAAAAACTGTTTTTT.

The gene calls are TRBV6-5 and TRBJ2-3; no firm D call. This CDR3 region has 13 residues. The V gene's germline CDR1 is MNHEY and CDR2 SVGAGI. Trimming removed 5 bases at V and 4 bases at J, with 10 bases between. The CDR3 DNA sequence: TGTGCCAGCAGTACAGACATTGCAGATACGCAGTATTTT. It translates to CASSTDIADTQYF.

The chain carries TRBV4-1 and TRBJ2-7, with TRBD2 matching over 11 bases. V lost 4 bases, J lost 3 bases, and 8 bases stayed unmatched. This CDR3 region has 16 residues. From germline, CDR1 is MGHRA and CDR2 YSYEKL. The CDR3 nucleotides are TGCGCCAGCAGCCTTACCCCGGGACTAGCGGTCTACGAGCAGTACGTC. Amino acids: CASSLTPGLAVYEQYV.

The gene calls are TRBV2 and TRBJ2-2; 9 bases fit TRBD1. The CDR3 extends over 16 amino acids. Germline V gene sequence: CDR1 SNHLY, CDR2 FYNNEI. The J segment lost 6 bases and the V segment lost 4 bases, leaving 9 bases of the junction unmatched. CDR3 nucleotides: TGTGCCAGCAGTGTCGGGGACAGGGCTTGGTCCGGGGAGCTGTTTTTT. Its translation: CASSVGDRAWSGELFF.

The CDR3 region has the DNA TGTGCCAGCAGCGTGGGACAGGGTACCTATGGCTACACCTTC. It translates to CASSVGQGTYGYTF. The chain links TRBV5-6 to TRBJ1-2; TRBD1 aligns across 9 bases. The CDR3 is made up of 14 amino acids. From germline, CDR1 is SGHDT and CDR2 YYEEEE. After removal of 4 bases from V and 4 bases from J, the junction contained 5 bases not matched to a gene.

CDR3 sequence reads: CASSLVGTGQHQPQHF. Here the CDR3 DNA reads TGTGCCAGCAGCTTAGTCGGGACAGGGCAACATCAGCCCCAGCATTTT. The chain employs TRBV7-2 and TRBJ1-5, with 9 bases aligning to TRBD1. This CDR3 contains 16 residues. Germline trimming cut 1 base from V and 5 bases from J; bases unmatched to any gene: 6. Per germline, CDR1 SGHTA and CDR2 FQGNSA. Full variable domain (remainder filled in from reference TRBV7-2 and TRBJ1-5): GAGVSQSPSNKVTEKGKDVELRCDPISGHTALYWYRQSLGQGLEFLIYFQGNSAPDKSGLPSDRFSAERTGGSVSTLTIQRTQQEDSAVYLCASSLVGTGQHQPQHFGDGTRLSIL.

This clone was detected a few times. The chain is built from TRBV6-4 and TRBJ1-4; 9 nucleotides agree with TRBD1. The CDR3 loop spans 13 amino acids. Germline-derived CDR1 and CDR2 are MRHNA and SNTAGT. The trim removed 10 bases at V and 6 bases at J, leaving 6 bases unmatched. The CDR3, as DNA: TGTGCCATCTTACAGGGGGCGCATGAAAAACTGTTTTTT. It yields the protein CAILQGAHEKLFF.

J is TRBJ2-5 and V is TRBV5-4; 7 bases are a match to TRBD2. The trim removed 3 bases at V and 4 bases at J, leaving 6 bases unmatched. Germline V gives CDR1 SGHNT, CDR2 YYREEE (reference sequence). The CDR3 loop spans 14 amino acids. This CDR3 reads CASSWGRGGETQYF. CDR3 in DNA: TGTGCCAGCAGCTGGGGGAGGGGCGGAGAGACCCAGTACTTC.

This clone has only a few counts. This chain links TRBV2 with TRBJ1-3; D is ambiguous. V lost 5 bases and J 2 bases, leaving 10 bases between the germline ends. From germline, CDR1 is SNHLY and CDR2 FYNNEI. The CDR3 has 14 amino acids. CDR3 coding DNA: TGTGCCAGCAGTCCACTTCTTACTGGAAACACCATATATTTT. Its protein is CASSPLLTGNTIYF.

DNA of the CDR3: TGTGCCAGCAGTGGACAGACCTATAATTCACCCCTCCACTTT. Its translation: CASSGQTYNSPLHF. V gene TRBV27 combines with J gene TRBJ1-6; possibly TRBD1 for D (6 bases). The CDR3 runs to 14 residues. Germline CDR1 and CDR2: MNHEY and SMNVEV (reference sequence). V was trimmed by 5 bases and J by 2 bases, leaving 7 bases between them.

The chain is built from TRBV19 and TRBJ1-1; D is perhaps TRBD1 (5 bases). The CDR3 has 13 amino acids. Germline V gene lookup returns CDR1 LNHDA and CDR2 SQIVND (reference sequence). The ends were cut back, 6 bases at V and 4 bases at J, with 12 bases in the middle. The CDR3, as DNA: TGTGCCAGTAGGAAGTGGGGGGGCACTGAAGCTTTCTTT. This translates into CASRKWGGTEAFF. The complete variable domain, with remaining parts taken from reference TRBV19 and TRBJ1-1, reads DGGITQSPKYLFRKEGQNVTLSCEQNLNHDAMYWYRQDPGQGLRLIYYSQIVNDFQKGDIAEGYSVSREKKESFPLTVTSAQKNPTAFYLCASRKWGGTEAFFGQGTRLTVV.

This chain connects TRBV10-3 to TRBJ2-5; D call uncertain. Germline V gene lookup returns CDR1 ENHRY and CDR2 SYGVKD. The ends were cut back, 5 bases at V and 5 bases at J, with 12 bases in the middle. CDR3 length: 13 amino acids. CDR3 sequence reads: CAISSTAWETQYF. In DNA, the CDR3 is TGTGCCATCAGTAGCACCGCTTGGGAGACCCAGTACTTC.

This chain links TRBV6-2 or TRBV6-3 with TRBJ2-1; tentatively, D is TRBD2 (5 bases). This CDR3 is built from 14 residues. V was pared by 2 bases and J by 8 bases, with 13 bases between. The germline V gene encodes CDR1 MNHEY and CDR2 SVGEGT. Here the CDR3 DNA reads TGTGCCAGCAGTTACCTATCGGGATACGATGAGCAGTTCTTC. Residues: CASSYLSGYDEQFF.

This chain connects TRBV9 to TRBJ1-3; D not resolved. From germline, CDR1 is SGDLS and CDR2 YYNGEE. This CDR3 contains 15 residues. The V end lost 2 bases, the J end lost 3 bases, and 12 bases lay between the germline ends. The CDR3 DNA reads TGTGCCAGCAGCGTTAAGGGAGCGGTTGGAAACACCATATATTTT. This gives the protein CASSVKGAVGNTIYF.

The chain is built from TRBV11-2 and TRBJ1-5, with D unclear. The germline V gene encodes CDR1 SGHAT and CDR2 FQNNGV. This CDR3 is 13 amino acids long. The V and J ends lost 1 base and 8 bases respectively, with 9 bases between them. The CDR3 DNA follows: TGTGCCAGCAGCTTAGGAGGGCGTGAGCCCCAGCATTTT. The encoded protein is CASSLGGREPQHF.

J is TRBJ2-3 and V is TRBV5-1; D might be TRBD1 (6 bases). Germline CDR1 and CDR2: SGHRS and YFSETQ. This CDR3 region has 17 residues. Between the trimmed V and J ends, which lost 3 bases and 5 bases, there was a span of 22 bases. CDR3 nucleotides: TGCGCCAGCAGCTCCGCAGGGGCGGTCGTTTTGGGAGATACGCAGTATTTT. This encodes CASSSAGAVVLGDTQYF.

This clone was observed a single time. The genes are TRBV7-9 and TRBJ2-1; 10 bases align to TRBD2. The V and J ends lost 6 bases and 8 bases, in that order; junction bases with no gene match: 10. Germline V gives CDR1 SEHNR, CDR2 FQNEAQ (reference sequence). The CDR3 has 15 residues. The CDR3 sequence is CASSSSGSRMYEQFF. CDR3 nucleotide sequence: TGTGCCAGCAGTTCTAGCGGGAGTCGAATGTATGAGCAGTTCTTC.

The chain recombines TRBV6-5 with TRBJ2-5, with a possible D match to TRBD1 (6 bases). Trimming took off 2 bases at V and 3 bases at J, with 13 bases between the two ends. Germline CDR1 and CDR2: MNHEY and SVGAGI. The CDR3 covers 15 residues. The CDR3 region has the DNA TGTGCCAGCAGTTACATGGGACAACCCGAAGAGACCCAGTACTTC. It specifies CASSYMGQPEETQYF.

The rearrangement links TRBV4-1 to TRBJ1-2; 7 bases align to TRBD1. Trimming took 1 base from V and 4 from J; bases not matched to a gene: 6. The CDR3 loop spans 15 amino acids. In germline, CDR1 is MGHRA, CDR2 YSYEKL. The CDR3 is CASSQVRQGLYGYTF. The CDR3 coding sequence is TGCGCCAGCAGCCAAGTTCGACAGGGCCTCTATGGCTACACCTTC.

This clone has only a few counts. J is TRBJ2-1 and V is TRBV6-2 or TRBV6-3, with D possibly matching TRBD2 (5 bases). CDR3 length: 14 amino acids. CDR1 is MNHEY, CDR2 SVGEGT, per germline. The V end was cut by 0 bases, the J end by 6 bases, with 9 bases between. CDR3: CASSYSEETNEQFF. CDR3 sequence (DNA): TGTGCCAGCAGTTACTCGGAGGAAACCAATGAGCAGTTCTTC.

Concerning this clone itself: This CDR3 is also generated by other DNA sequences in the sample. The genes are TRBV11-3 and TRBJ2-5, with D perhaps TRBD2 (7 bases). Germline V lookup: CDR1 SGHNT, CDR2 YENEEA. Trimming removed 5 bases from V and 1 base from J, with 11 bases in between. The CDR3 extends over 14 amino acids. In nucleotides, the CDR3 is TGTGCCAGCAGCCTGGGGGGGGCCCAAGAGACCCAGTACTTC. Translating gives CASSLGGAQETQYF.

The V and J genes are TRBV10-2 and TRBJ1-2, with 7 nucleotides matching TRBD1. The V segment lost 4 bases and the J segment 4 bases; nucleotides outside the gene matches: 0. CDR1 WSHSY and CDR2 SAAADI come from the germline V gene. The CDR3 is 12 residues long. In nucleotides, the CDR3 is TGCGCCAGCAGTGCAGGGGGCTATGGCTACACCTTC. Translating gives CASSAGGYGYTF.

The chain couples TRBV7-9 to TRBJ1-6; TRBD1 matches 7 bases. CDR1 and CDR2 (germline): SEHNR, FQNEAQ (reference sequence). The CDR3 consists of 14 residues. V gave up 3 bases and J gave up 8 bases; unmatched junction bases: 4. This CDR3 reads CASSFGQVDSPLHF. The CDR3 bases are TGTGCCAGCAGCTTTGGACAGGTTGATTCACCCCTCCACTTT.

The J gene is TRBJ2-1, the V gene TRBV5-1; 14 bases fit TRBD2. Germline CDR1 reads SGHRS; CDR2 reads YFSETQ. The CDR3 consists of 18 residues. V dropped 0 bases and J dropped 4; count of bases not matched to a gene: 6. The CDR3 coding sequence is TGCGCCAGCAGCTTGGCCAGGACTAGCGGGAGGCCTTACAATGAGCAGTTCTTC. Its protein product is CASSLARTSGRPYNEQFF.